The source of this T cell receptor (beta chain) is a study of T-cell reconstitution after alpha-beta-depleted transplantation in children. Study findings and constraints: A year post-transplant, T-cell counts and diversity derived mostly from newly produced T cells.

The V gene lost 4 bases and the J gene lost 3 bases, with 13 bases spanning the gap. The CDR3 covers 15 residues. Germline CDR1 reads WSHSY; CDR2 reads SAAADI. Worth noting for this clonotype: Its antigen is currently unknown.

Unique molecular identifiers were incorporated when the TCRbeta library was constructed. TCRdb independently ran MiXCR on the PCR reads; one entry per CDR3 protein. The sample records 300,000 to 400,000 distinct CDR3 sequences, more than 20% being singletons. The starting material was PBMCs, mostly from graft donor cells, obtained 180 days after TCRalphabeta/CD19-depleted stem cell transplant. The chain joins TRBV10-2 to TRBJ1-5; a weak D match, TRBD1 (5 bases). The source of this sequence is a male patient aged 10 to 17 who had a stem cell transplant for acute lymphoblastic leukemia, so the T cells may come from the graft donor. CDR3 in amino acids: CASSGQVGDNQPQHF. CDR3 coding DNA: TGCGCCAGCAGTGGCCAAGTGGGGGACAATCAGCCCCAGCATTTT.